The sequence of this TCR beta chain was determined in a study of T cell responses to AZD1222 COVID-19 vaccine. Trimming took off 5 bases at V and 0 bases at J, with 11 bases between the two ends. Germline V gene lookup returns CDR1 LGHDT and CDR2 YNNKEL (reference sequence). There are 15 residues in the CDR3. Here immunoSEQ multiplex PCR was the method, and the copy in TCRdb shows in-frame clones only, minus some. The table has about 92,000 clones, under 90% seen once; the top ten hold 9.5% to 13%. A remark on this clone: What it recognizes is unknown.

General study findings and limits: Among vaccine-associated CD4 TCRs, coverage spanned spike, with dominance at 160-218 and 743-854.

This sequence originates from an adult in good health. The V call is TRBV3-1 (or the pseudogene TRBV3-2), the J call TRBJ2-4, with D possibly matching TRBD2 (6 bases). This material consisted of peripheral blood, taken on day 0 of AZD1222 vaccination. CDR3 residues: CASSSGTLAKNIQYF. The CDR3 DNA reads TGTGCCAGCAGCTCCGGGACTTTAGCCAAAAACATTCAGTACTTC.